The rows below give T cell receptor beta chains drawn from one sample of a study of cytomegalovirus exposure and HLA in healthy donors. The data were produced by immunoSEQ multiplex PCR, yet TCRdb's version contains in-frame clones alone and is incomplete. The data hold 200,000 to 250,000 clones, with roughly 84% observed a single time. The sequencing sample was made of PBMCs. These receptors were collected from a woman under 40 in good health and CMV-seropositive. CDR3s include the opening cysteine and the closing phenylalanine or tryptophan. Fields, in order: clone size, V gene, D gene, J gene, CDR3 DNA, CDR3 protein. A D gene is named only where the DNA matches it firmly. Clone size is stated in some rows and not others, as once, few, many or a class when expanded.

clone_size: NA; v_call: TRBV28; d_call: TRBD1; j_call: TRBJ1-4; cdr3_nt: TGTGCCAGCAGTGCACGGACAGGGGCCTCCCTTGCAACTAATGAAAAACTGTTTTTT; cdr3_aa: CASSARTGASLATNEKLFF
clone_size: NA; v_call: TRBV11-2; d_call: NA; j_call: TRBJ1-2; cdr3_nt: TGTGCCAGCAGCTCCCAGAATTTTCACAAATCTGGCTACACCTTC; cdr3_aa: CASSSQNFHKSGYTF
clone_size: NA; v_call: TRBV28; d_call: NA; j_call: TRBJ2-7; cdr3_nt: TGTGCCAGCAGTTTGGCCCCTCCGCTCGAGCAGTACTTC; cdr3_aa: CASSLAPPLEQYF
clone_size: NA; v_call: TRBV13; d_call: NA; j_call: TRBJ1-1; cdr3_nt: TGTGCCAGCAGCTTAGGCTCTGAAGCTTTCTTT; cdr3_aa: CASSLGSEAFF
clone_size: NA; v_call: TRBV13; d_call: TRBD1; j_call: TRBJ2-2; cdr3_nt: TGTGCCAGCAGCTTTGACAGGGCCGGCGGGGAGCTGTTTTTT; cdr3_aa: CASSFDRAGGELFF
clone_size: NA; v_call: TRBV18; d_call: NA; j_call: TRBJ2-7; cdr3_nt: TGTGCCAGCTCGGCCACCAGCAGCCACGAGCAGTACTTC; cdr3_aa: CASSATSSHEQYF
clone_size: NA; v_call: TRBV30; d_call: TRBD1; j_call: TRBJ1-5; cdr3_nt: TGTGCCTGGAGTTTGGACAGGGAGTTGCAGCCCCAGCATTTT; cdr3_aa: CAWSLDRELQPQHF
clone_size: few; v_call: TRBV7-9; d_call: NA; j_call: TRBJ1-1; cdr3_nt: TGTGCCAGCAGCGTCCAGGGCGGGGGTGTTAGAGCTTTCTTT; cdr3_aa: CASSVQGGGVRAFF
clone_size: NA; v_call: TRBV25-1; d_call: TRBD1; j_call: TRBJ1-2; cdr3_nt: TGTGCCAGCAGTGAACCCGGGACAGGGGGTAACAACTATGGCTACACCTTC; cdr3_aa: CASSEPGTGGNNYGYTF
clone_size: NA; v_call: TRBV28; d_call: NA; j_call: TRBJ2-7; cdr3_nt: TGTGCCAGCAGCCTAAGAGGGGCGCGCGAGCAGTACTTC; cdr3_aa: CASSLRGAREQYF
clone_size: NA; v_call: TRBV18; d_call: NA; j_call: TRBJ1-2; cdr3_nt: TGTGCCAGCTCACCACGACAGGACACCTATGGCTACACCTTC; cdr3_aa: CASSPRQDTYGYTF
clone_size: NA; v_call: TRBV28; d_call: NA; j_call: TRBJ1-2; cdr3_nt: TGTGCCAGCAGTTTATCCTCGGGTACCTATGGCTACACCTTC; cdr3_aa: CASSLSSGTYGYTF
clone_size: NA; v_call: TRBV27; d_call: NA; j_call: TRBJ2-7; cdr3_nt: TGTGCCAGCAGAGGCACCTACGAGCAGTACTTC; cdr3_aa: CASRGTYEQYF
clone_size: NA; v_call: TRBV4-3; d_call: NA; j_call: TRBJ1-1; cdr3_nt: TGCGCCAGCAGCAGACGCGAGAACACTGAAGCTTTCTTT; cdr3_aa: CASSRRENTEAFF